The rows below give T cell receptor beta chains drawn from one sample of a study of OX40 agonist ivuxolimab in advanced cancers. The table came from immunoSEQ multiplex PCR; TCRdb's copy has only in-frame clones and leaves some out. In the table there are just over 80,000 clones, roughly 87% of which are singletons. The specimen comprised CD4+ or CD8+ T cells sorted from blood, sampled in a trial of the OX40 agonist ivuxolimab. The receptors originated from an adult with an advanced solid tumor such as melanoma, head and neck, liver or kidney cancer. The CDR3 runs from the conserved cysteine through the conserved F or W. The D gene is left open where the match is weak. Clone size is not always given. Where it is, it says once, few, many or a class for expanded clones.

v_call,d_call,j_call,clone_size,cdr3_aa,cdr3_nt
TRBV28,TRBD1,TRBJ2-5,-,CASSLRARRGGETQYF,TGTGCCAGCAGTTTAAGAGCCAGACGAGGGGGCGAGACCCAGTACTTC
TRBV7-3,-,TRBJ1-1,few,CASSLAGIAGAFF,TGTGCCAGCAGCCTCGCTGGGATAGCTGGAGCTTTCTTT
TRBV23-1,-,TRBJ1-6,-,CASSQSSKRASPLHF,TGCGCCAGCAGTCAATCGTCCAAACGGGCATCACCCCTCCACTTT
TRBV9,-,TRBJ2-1,-,CASSVETANEQFF,TGTGCCAGCAGCGTAGAGACAGCCAATGAGCAGTTCTTC
TRBV5-5,-,TRBJ2-3,few,CASSLSWADTQYF,TGTGCCAGCAGCTTATCCTGGGCAGATACGCAGTATTTT
TRBV18,-,TRBJ2-2,-,CASSSDITGELFF,TGTGCCAGCTCATCCGACATAACCGGGGAGCTGTTTTTT
TRBV11-1,-,TRBJ2-5,-,CASSTTSAEGKTQYF,TGTGCCAGCAGCACGACCTCTGCCGAAGGGAAGACCCAGTACTTC
TRBV7-2,-,TRBJ1-5,-,CASSFRENQPQHF,TGTGCCAGCAGCTTCAGGGAGAATCAGCCCCAGCATTTT
TRBV10-3,-,TRBJ2-7,-,CAISGQKYEQYF,TGTGCCATCAGTGGTCAGAAATACGAGCAGTACTTC
TRBV19,-,TRBJ2-7,-,CASRTTGTRGAEQYF,TGTGCCAGTAGAACAACCGGGACTCGGGGGGCCGAGCAGTACTTC
TRBV6-6,-,TRBJ1-4,-,CASSYSTGARKLFF,TGTGCCAGCAGTTACTCGACCGGGGCTCGAAAACTGTTTTTT
TRBV11-3,-,TRBJ2-1,-,CASSATTNNEQFF,TGTGCCAGCAGCGCCACGACTAACAATGAGCAGTTCTTC
TRBV2,TRBD1,TRBJ1-2,-,CASSRTGEDGYTF,TGTGCCAGCAGCCGGACAGGGGAGGATGGCTACACCTTC
TRBV30,-,TRBJ2-5,-,CAWSSGQETQYF,TGTGCCTGGAGTTCGGGACAAGAGACCCAGTACTTC
TRBV2,-,TRBJ2-5,-,CASSEAKGRGETQYF,TGTGCCAGCAGTGAAGCGAAGGGGAGAGGGGAGACCCAGTACTTC
TRBV9,TRBD1,TRBJ1-6,-,CASSVGDRGQSPLHF,TGTGCCAGCAGCGTAGGGGACAGGGGACAATCACCCCTCCACTTT
TRBV27,-,TRBJ2-7,-,CASSTRTGTESGKRHEQYF,TGTGCCAGCAGTACTCGGACAGGGACTGAGAGCGGGAAGCGTCACGAGCAGTACTTC
TRBV28,TRBD1,TRBJ1-1,once,CASSGTGGREAFF,TGTGCCAGCAGCGGTACAGGGGGCCGGGAAGCTTTCTTT
TRBV7-2,TRBD2,TRBJ2-1,-,CASSLTTSGHQFF,TGTGCCAGCAGCTTAACTACTAGCGGGCATCAGTTCTTC
TRBV28,TRBD1,TRBJ1-2,-,CASSLGTGTATF,TGTGCCAGCAGTTTAGGGACAGGGACGGCCACCTTC
TRBV6-4,-,TRBJ2-2,-,CASSDTGSNTGELFF,TGTGCCAGCAGTGACACAGGTTCGAACACCGGGGAGCTGTTTTTT
TRBV18,-,TRBJ1-5,-,CASSLDSLNQPQHF,TGTGCCAGCTCACTGGACAGCCTCAATCAGCCCCAGCATTTT
TRBV28,-,TRBJ2-1,-,CASREGGSLSYNEQFF,TGTGCCAGCAGAGAAGGGGGGTCCCTCTCCTACAATGAGCAGTTCTTC
TRBV7-9,-,TRBJ2-3,once,CASSPRSGGPARTDTQYF,TGTGCCAGCAGCCCCCGGAGTGGGGGGCCTGCCCGCACAGATACGCAGTATTTT
TRBV6-1,-,TRBJ1-3,-,CASSPRDSGNTIYF,TGTGCCAGCAGTCCAAGGGACTCTGGAAACACCATATATTTT
TRBV6-1,TRBD2,TRBJ2-5,-,CASSPLAGVQETQYF,TGTGCCAGCAGTCCTCTAGCGGGGGTCCAAGAGACCCAGTACTTC
TRBV18,-,TRBJ2-1,-,CASSGYSSYNEQFF,TGTGCCAGCTCAGGGTACAGCTCCTACAATGAGCAGTTCTTC
TRBV6-5,TRBD1,TRBJ1-2,once,CASTRDRGGRYTF,TGTGCCAGCACAAGGGACAGGGGGGGAAGGTACACCTTC
TRBV7-6,-,TRBJ1-1,-,CASSPRANTEAFF,TGTGCCAGCAGCCCCAGGGCAAACACTGAAGCTTTCTTT
TRBV6-1,-,TRBJ1-1,-,CASSEVGRVGTEAFF,TGTGCCAGCAGTGAAGTTGGCAGGGTGGGGACTGAAGCTTTCTTT
TRBV2,-,TRBJ2-3,-,CASSVWRGPDTQYF,TGTGCCAGCAGTGTATGGCGGGGTCCAGATACGCAGTATTTT
TRBV5-1,-,TRBJ2-3,-,CASRRASATDTQYF,TGCGCCAGCAGGCGGGCCTCCGCCACAGATACGCAGTATTTT
TRBV5-6,-,TRBJ1-2,-,CATLFGGAGGYTF,TGTGCCACCTTGTTCGGGGGCGCAGGTGGCTACACCTTC
TRBV19,-,TRBJ2-7,-,CASSPSPVYEQYF,TGTGCCAGTAGCCCCAGTCCCGTCTACGAGCAGTACTTC
TRBV25-1,TRBD2,TRBJ2-7,-,CASSYPGGLSYEQYF,TGTGCCAGCAGTTACCCGGGGGGGCTCTCCTACGAGCAGTACTTC
TRBV6-6,TRBD1,TRBJ2-2,-,CASSGQGATGELFF,TGTGCCAGCAGTGGACAGGGGGCGACCGGGGAGCTGTTTTTT
TRBV10-2,-,TRBJ1-3,-,CASSASQLSGNTIYF,TGCGCCAGCAGTGCGTCACAGCTCTCTGGAAACACCATATATTTT